This T cell receptor beta chain is from a study of long-term antiretroviral therapy in people with HIV. Trimming removed 5 bases at V and 4 bases at J, with 17 bases between. The CDR3 is 15 residues long. Germline V gene sequence: CDR1 SEHNR, CDR2 FQNEAQ (reference sequence). Sequencing used immunoSEQ v3.0 at survey level. Data came from immunoSEQ multiplex PCR; TCRdb stores just in-frame clones and leaves some out. The data show about 24,000 clones, about four fifths seen once. The sample here was unsorted PBMCs, taken 4.4 years after starting antiretroviral therapy. This rearrangement joins TRBV7-9 to TRBJ1-2; no clear D. The receptor comes from a man under 40 with HIV. In nucleotides, the CDR3 is TGTGCCAGCAGCCCTCTAAAGGACGGACTCTATGGCTACACCTTC. Translated, it gives CASSPLKDGLYGYTF. Using reference TRBV7-9 and TRBJ1-2 for the parts outside the CDR3, the full variable domain is DTGVSQNPRHKITKRGQNVTFRCDPISEHNRLYWYRQTLGQGPEFLTYFQNEAQLEKSRLLSDRFSAERPKGSFSTLEIQRTEQGDSAMYLCASSPLKDGLYGYTFGSGTRLTVV.